This is a list of T cell receptor beta chains from one sample in a study of blood T cell repertoires in COVID-19. Clones were read by immunoSEQ multiplex PCR, and TCRdb kept only the in-frame ones, dropping some. The data show 100,000 to 150,000 clones, with about four fifths seen just once and about a sixth held by the top ten. The sample taken for sequencing was peripheral blood. The receptor source for this set is a woman aged 50 to 65 with acute or convalescent COVID-19. CDR3s include the opening cysteine and the closing phenylalanine or tryptophan. Each record gives: CDR3 protein, V gene, J gene, CDR3 length, clone size. Clone sizes are given selectively: once, few, many, or a class where the clone is expanded.

CDR3: CASSQAAGANEKLFF; V: TRBV14; J: TRBJ1-4; length: 15; size: once
CDR3: CASSELGTEVAYEQYF; V: TRBV25-1; J: TRBJ2-7; length: 16; size: NA
CDR3: CAWNRHGGGTDTQYF; V: TRBV30; J: TRBJ2-3; length: 15; size: NA
CDR3: CASSISPGQGLQEQYF; V: TRBV27; J: TRBJ2-7; length: 16; size: NA
CDR3: CASRPGQGTHEKLFF; V: TRBV6-5; J: TRBJ1-4; length: 15; size: NA
CDR3: CSASPTSGGANEQFF; V: TRBV20-1; J: TRBJ2-1; length: 15; size: NA
CDR3: CASSTPDYTEAFF; V: TRBV19; J: TRBJ1-1; length: 13; size: few
CDR3: CSVRDPNQPQHF; V: TRBV29-1; J: TRBJ1-5; length: 12; size: NA
CDR3: CASGNRDMGETQYF; V: TRBV12-5; J: TRBJ2-5; length: 14; size: once
CDR3: CASSQGRSSYEQYF; V: TRBV7-3; J: TRBJ2-7; length: 14; size: NA
CDR3: CASSFGLAGHTGELFF; V: TRBV27; J: TRBJ2-2; length: 16; size: NA
CDR3: CASNPGTDTQYF; V: TRBV12-3/TRBV12-4; J: TRBJ2-3; length: 12; size: NA
CDR3: CASSEQNYGYTF; V: TRBV5-1; J: TRBJ1-2; length: 12; size: NA
CDR3: CASSEQVNTEAFF; V: TRBV10-2; J: TRBJ1-1; length: 13; size: NA
CDR3: CASSLLLSGGLEWEQYF; V: TRBV5-1; J: TRBJ2-7; length: 17; size: NA
CDR3: CASSPDRGRTNYGYTF; V: TRBV27; J: TRBJ1-2; length: 16; size: few
CDR3: CASSDPGEGQPQHF; V: TRBV10-2; J: TRBJ1-5; length: 14; size: NA
CDR3: CASSLDWLANEKLFF; V: TRBV5-1; J: TRBJ1-4; length: 15; size: NA
CDR3: CAVGLAGDTEAFF; V: TRBV6-5; J: TRBJ1-1; length: 13; size: NA
CDR3: CASTPGQGIVGSPLHF; V: TRBV27; J: TRBJ1-6; length: 16; size: NA
CDR3: CASSLEGLAGVRGEQFF; V: TRBV5-4; J: TRBJ2-1; length: 17; size: NA
CDR3: CASSGAANYGYTF; V: TRBV2; J: TRBJ1-2; length: 13; size: NA
CDR3: CASSLVPGTEKSGNTIYF; V: TRBV5-1; J: TRBJ1-3; length: 18; size: NA
CDR3: CASSSSRGNTEAFF; V: TRBV12-1; J: TRBJ1-1; length: 14; size: NA
CDR3: CASSTGTESLSGYTF; V: TRBV19; J: TRBJ1-2; length: 15; size: NA
CDR3: CASSLAASGGTYEQYF; V: TRBV7-2; J: TRBJ2-7; length: 16; size: NA
CDR3: CASSLNSGGDTQYF; V: TRBV11-3; J: TRBJ2-3; length: 14; size: NA